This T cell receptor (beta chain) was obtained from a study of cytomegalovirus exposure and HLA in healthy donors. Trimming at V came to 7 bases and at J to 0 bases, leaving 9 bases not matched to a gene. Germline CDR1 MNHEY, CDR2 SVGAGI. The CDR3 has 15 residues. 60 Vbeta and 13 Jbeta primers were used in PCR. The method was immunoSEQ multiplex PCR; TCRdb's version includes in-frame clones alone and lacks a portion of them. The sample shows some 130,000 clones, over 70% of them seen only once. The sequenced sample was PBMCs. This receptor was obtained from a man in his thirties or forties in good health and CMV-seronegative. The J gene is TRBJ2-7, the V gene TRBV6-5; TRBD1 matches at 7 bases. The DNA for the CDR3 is TGTGCCAGCACCCCCGGGACAGCTGGCTCCTACGAGCAGTACTTC. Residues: CASTPGTAGSYEQYF.